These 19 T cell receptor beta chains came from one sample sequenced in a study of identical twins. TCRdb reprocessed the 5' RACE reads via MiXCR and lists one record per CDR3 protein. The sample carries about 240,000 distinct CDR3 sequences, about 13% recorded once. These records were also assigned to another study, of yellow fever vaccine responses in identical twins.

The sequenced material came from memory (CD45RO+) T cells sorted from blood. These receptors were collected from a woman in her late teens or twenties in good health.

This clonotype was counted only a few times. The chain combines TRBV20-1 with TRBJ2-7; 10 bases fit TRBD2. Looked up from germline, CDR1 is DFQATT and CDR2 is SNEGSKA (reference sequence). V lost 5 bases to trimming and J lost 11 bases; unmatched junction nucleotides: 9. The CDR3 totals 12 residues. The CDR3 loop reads CSAAGTSALEYF. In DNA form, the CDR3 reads TGCAGTGCTGCCGGGACTAGCGCTCTGGAGTACTTC.

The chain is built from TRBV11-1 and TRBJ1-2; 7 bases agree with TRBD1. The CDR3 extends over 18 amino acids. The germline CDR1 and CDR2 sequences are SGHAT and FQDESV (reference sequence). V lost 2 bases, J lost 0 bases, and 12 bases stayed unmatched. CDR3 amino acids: CASSLIVGRGVSNYGYTF. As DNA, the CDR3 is TGTGCCAGCAGCTTAATAGTCGGCAGGGGGGTGTCTAACTATGGCTACACCTTC.

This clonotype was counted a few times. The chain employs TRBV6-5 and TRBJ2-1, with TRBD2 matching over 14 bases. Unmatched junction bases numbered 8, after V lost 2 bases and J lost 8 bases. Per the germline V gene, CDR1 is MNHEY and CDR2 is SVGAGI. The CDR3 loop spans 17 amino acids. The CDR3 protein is CASSYSRSGLAGDEQFF. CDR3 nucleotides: TGTGCCAGCAGTTACAGCAGATCGGGACTAGCGGGAGATGAGCAGTTCTTC.

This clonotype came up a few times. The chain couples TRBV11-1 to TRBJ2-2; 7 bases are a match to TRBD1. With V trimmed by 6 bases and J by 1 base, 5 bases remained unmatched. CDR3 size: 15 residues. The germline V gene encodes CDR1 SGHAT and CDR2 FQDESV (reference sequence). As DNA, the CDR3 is TGTGCCAGCAGTCAGACAGGGCAGAACACCGGGGAGCTGTTTTTT. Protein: CASSQTGQNTGELFF.

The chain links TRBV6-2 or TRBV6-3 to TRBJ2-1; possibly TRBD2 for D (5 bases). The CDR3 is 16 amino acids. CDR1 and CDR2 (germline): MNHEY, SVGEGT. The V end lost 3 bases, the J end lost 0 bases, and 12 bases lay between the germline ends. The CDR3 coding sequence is TGTGCCAGCAGTTATTTTAGCGCAAGCTCCTACAATGAGCAGTTCTTC. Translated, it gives CASSYFSASSYNEQFF.

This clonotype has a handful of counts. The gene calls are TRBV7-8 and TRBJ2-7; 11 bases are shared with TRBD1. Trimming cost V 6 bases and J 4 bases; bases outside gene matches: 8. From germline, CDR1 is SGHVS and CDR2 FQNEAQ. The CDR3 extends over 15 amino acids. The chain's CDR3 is CASRRGGQGEYEQYF. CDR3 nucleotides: TGTGCCAGCAGACGCGGGGGACAGGGGGAGTACGAGCAGTACTTC. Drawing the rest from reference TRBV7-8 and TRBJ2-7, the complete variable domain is GAGVSQSPRYKVAKRGQDVALRCDPISGHVSLFWYQQALGQGPEFLTYFQNEAQLDKSGLPSDRFFAERPEGSVSTLKIQRTQQEDSAVYLCASRRGGQGEYEQYFGPGTRLTVT.

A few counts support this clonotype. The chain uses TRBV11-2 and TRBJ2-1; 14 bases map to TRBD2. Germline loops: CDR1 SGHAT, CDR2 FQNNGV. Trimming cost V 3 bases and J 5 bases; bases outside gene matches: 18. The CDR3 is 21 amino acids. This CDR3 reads CASSFSRGLAGEGLLNNEQFF. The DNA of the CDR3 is TGTGCCAGCAGCTTCTCGAGGGGACTAGCGGGGGAGGGGCTTCTAAACAATGAGCAGTTCTTC.

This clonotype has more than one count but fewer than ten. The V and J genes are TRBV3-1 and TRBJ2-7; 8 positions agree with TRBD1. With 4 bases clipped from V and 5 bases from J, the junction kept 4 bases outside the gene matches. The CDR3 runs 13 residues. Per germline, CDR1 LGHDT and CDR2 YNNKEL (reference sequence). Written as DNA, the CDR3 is TGTGCCAGCAGCCGGACAGGGTTCCACGAGCAGTACTTC. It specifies CASSRTGFHEQYF.

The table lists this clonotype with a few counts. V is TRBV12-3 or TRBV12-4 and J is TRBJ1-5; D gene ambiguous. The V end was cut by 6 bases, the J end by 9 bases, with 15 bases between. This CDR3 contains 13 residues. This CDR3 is CASSLRGGGPQHF. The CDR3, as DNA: TGTGCCAGCAGCCTACGGGGTGGAGGGCCCCAGCATTTT.

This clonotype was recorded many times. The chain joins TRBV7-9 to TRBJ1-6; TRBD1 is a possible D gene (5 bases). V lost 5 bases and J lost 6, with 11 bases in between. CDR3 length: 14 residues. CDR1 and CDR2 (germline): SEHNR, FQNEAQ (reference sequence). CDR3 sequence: CASSVDSLNSPLHF. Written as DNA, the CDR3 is TGTGCCAGCAGCGTTGACAGCCTTAATTCACCCCTCCACTTT.

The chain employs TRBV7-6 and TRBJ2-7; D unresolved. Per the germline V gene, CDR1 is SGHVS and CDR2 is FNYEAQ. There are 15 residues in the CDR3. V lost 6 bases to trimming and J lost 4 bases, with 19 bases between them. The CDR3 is CASRQEIGREYEQYF. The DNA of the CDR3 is TGTGCCAGCAGGCAAGAAATCGGCAGAGAATACGAGCAGTACTTC. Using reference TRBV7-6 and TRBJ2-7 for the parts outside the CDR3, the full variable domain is GAGVSQSPRYKVTKRGQDVALRCDPISGHVSLYWYRQALGQGPEFLTYFNYEAQQDKSGLPNDRFSAERPEGSISTLTIQRTEQRDSAMYRCASRQEIGREYEQYFGPGTRLTVT.

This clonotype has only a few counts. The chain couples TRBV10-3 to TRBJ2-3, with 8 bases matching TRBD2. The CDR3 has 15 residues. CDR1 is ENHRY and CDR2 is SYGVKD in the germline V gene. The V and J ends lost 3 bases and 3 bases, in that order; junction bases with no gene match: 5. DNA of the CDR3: TGTGCCATCAGTGATGTAGCGGGGAAAACAGATACGCAGTATTTT. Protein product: CAISDVAGKTDTQYF.

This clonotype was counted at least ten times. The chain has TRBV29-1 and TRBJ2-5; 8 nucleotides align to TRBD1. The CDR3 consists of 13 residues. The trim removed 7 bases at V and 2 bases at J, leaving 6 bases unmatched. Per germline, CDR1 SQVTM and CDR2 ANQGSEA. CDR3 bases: TGCAGCGGGGAGCAGGGGGCTCAAGAGACCCAGTACTTC. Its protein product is CSGEQGAQETQYF.

This CDR3 reads CASSFRVSGSFYNEQFF. For the CDR3, the DNA is TGTGCCAGCAGCTTTCGAGTTAGCGGGTCGTTTTACAATGAGCAGTTCTTC. The chain combines TRBV7-2 with TRBJ2-1; TRBD2 aligns across 7 bases. Looked up from germline, CDR1 is SGHTA and CDR2 is FQGNSA. The J segment lost 4 bases and the V segment lost 3 bases, leaving 12 bases of the junction unmatched. The CDR3 has 17 residues.

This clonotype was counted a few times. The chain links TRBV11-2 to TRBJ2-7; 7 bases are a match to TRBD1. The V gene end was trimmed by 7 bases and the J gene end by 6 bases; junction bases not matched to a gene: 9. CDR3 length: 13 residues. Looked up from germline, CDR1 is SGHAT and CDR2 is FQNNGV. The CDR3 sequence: CASTRQGTIEQYF. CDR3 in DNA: TGTGCCAGCACCAGACAGGGAACCATCGAGCAGTACTTC.

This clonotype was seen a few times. For the CDR3, the DNA is TGTGCCAGCAGAGCCGCGGCCGAGGAAAAACTGTTTTTT. Protein product: CASRAAAEEKLFF. This rearrangement joins TRBV6-1 to TRBJ1-4; D remains ambiguous. Germline lookup yields CDR1 MNHNS and CDR2 SASEGT. Trimming took 6 bases from V and 8 from J, leaving 13 bases between them. The CDR3 has 13 residues.

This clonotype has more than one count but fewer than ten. The CDR3 is CASSRQTGINTEAFF. The CDR3 region has the DNA TGTGCCAGCAGCCGACAGACAGGGATCAACACTGAAGCTTTCTTT. The V call is TRBV5-4, the J call TRBJ1-1; 7 nucleotides match TRBD1. Germline CDR1 SGHNT, CDR2 YYREEE (reference sequence). CDR3 length equals 15 residues. V lost 4 bases, J lost 2 bases, and 8 bases stayed unmatched.

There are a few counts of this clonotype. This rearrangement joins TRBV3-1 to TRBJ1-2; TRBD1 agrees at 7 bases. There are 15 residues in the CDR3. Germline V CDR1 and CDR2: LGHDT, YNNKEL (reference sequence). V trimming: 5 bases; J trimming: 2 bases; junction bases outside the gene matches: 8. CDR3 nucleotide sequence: TGTGCCAGCAGCGACAGACAGGGAGAGAACTATGGCTACACCTTC. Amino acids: CASSDRQGENYGYTF.

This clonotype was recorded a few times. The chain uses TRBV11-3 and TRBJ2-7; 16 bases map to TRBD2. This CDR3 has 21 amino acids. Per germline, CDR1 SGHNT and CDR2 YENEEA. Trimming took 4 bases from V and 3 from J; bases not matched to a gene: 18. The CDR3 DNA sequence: TGTGCCAGCAGCTCACAAGATCACAAGGGACTAGCGGGAGGGGGGATCTACGAGCAGTACTTC. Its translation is CASSSQDHKGLAGGGIYEQYF.